This T cell receptor (beta chain) was identified during a study of blood T cell repertoires in COVID-19. About the study: Whether acute or convalescent, the COVID-19 samples came from the United States, Italy and Spain. PBMCs, B-cell-depleted T cells, or T cells provided the cDNA or gDNA that made up the material.

Looked up from germline, CDR1 is LGHDT and CDR2 is YNNKEL (reference sequence). Trimming took off 8 bases at V and 3 bases at J, with 14 bases between the two ends. The CDR3 extends over 13 amino acids. Authors' methods: Amplification from reference gene primers served as the basis for estimated nucleated cell counts. Assay used: immunoSEQ multiplex PCR; TCRdb lists only in-frame clones, some missing. V, J and clone size were drawn from that table, and D and trimming were deduced from the DNA. Here the sample spans about 190,000 clones, around 77% being singletons. This rearrangement joins TRBV3-1 (or the pseudogene TRBV3-2) to TRBJ2-7, with a possible D match to TRBD2 (6 bases). The sample consisted of peripheral blood. The sequence was obtained from a man in his sixties with active or convalescent COVID-19. CDR3 residues: CASSTRLSYEQYF. The DNA of the CDR3 is TGTGCCAGCTCGACTAGACTAAGCTACGAGCAGTACTTC.